The 6 T cell receptor beta chains below come from one sample, sequenced in a study of T cell changes during pregnancy in multiple sclerosis. Data came from immunoSEQ multiplex PCR; TCRdb stores just in-frame clones and leaves some out. The sample yields about 44,000 clones, 85% to 95% seen once. Sample: CD4+ T cells from peripheral blood mononuclear cells, taken in the first trimester of pregnancy. Receptors originate from a female donor with multiple sclerosis, enrolled in a pregnancy study.

V is TRBV5-4 and J is TRBJ2-7, with unresolved D. The V and J ends lost 4 bases and 6 bases respectively, with 11 bases between them. Germline V gene sequence: CDR1 SGHNT, CDR2 YYREEE (reference sequence). The CDR3 contains 12 residues. The CDR3 bases are TGTGCCAGCAGCAAGACTCCCGGCGAGCAGTACTTC. This codes for CASSKTPGEQYF. The complete variable domain, with remaining parts taken from reference TRBV5-4 and TRBJ2-7, reads ETGVTQSPTHLIKTRGQQVTLRCSSQSGHNTVSWYQQALGQGPQFIFQYYREEENGRGNFPPRFSGLQFPNYSSELNVNALELDDSALYLCASSKTPGEQYFGPGTRLTVT.

V usage is TRBV7-2 and J usage is TRBJ1-5; a possible D gene is TRBD1 (6 bases). The germline V and J ends were trimmed by 5 bases and 7 bases, with 18 bases remaining between them. The CDR3 contains 15 residues. CDR1 and CDR2 from the germline V gene are SGHTA and FQGNSA. CDR3 nucleotides: TGTGCCAGCAGCACCCGACAGGCCTCGGGGCAGCCCCAGCATTTT. Its translation is CASSTRQASGQPQHF.

The CDR3: CASKSQPRGMNTEAFF. CDR3 bases: TGCGCCAGCAAGTCCCAACCTAGGGGCATGAACACTGAAGCTTTCTTT. The genes are TRBV5-1 and TRBJ1-1; tentative D call: TRBD1 (5 bases). This CDR3 is built from 16 residues. The germline V gene has CDR1 SGHRS and CDR2 YFSETQ. Trimming cost V 6 bases and J 0 bases, with 18 bases left between them.

The V gene is TRBV5-4, the J gene TRBJ2-2, with D perhaps matching TRBD2 (6 bases). Germline CDR1 and CDR2: SGHNT and YYREEE (reference sequence). V lost 2 bases and J 5 bases, leaving 13 bases between the germline ends. The CDR3 extends over 15 amino acids. The CDR3 here is CASSLRREETGELFF. CDR3 coding DNA: TGTGCCAGCAGCTTACGCAGGGAGGAAACCGGGGAGCTGTTTTTT.

The chain has TRBV18 and TRBJ2-5; D is uncertain. The V end lost 1 base, the J end lost 4 bases, and 4 bases lay between the germline ends. CDR3 length: 12 residues. Germline V lookup: CDR1 KGHSH, CDR2 LQKENI. The CDR3 coding sequence is TGTGCCAGCTCACCACAGCGAGAGACCCAGTACTTC. Its protein is CASSPQRETQYF.

This chain links TRBV6-5 with TRBJ2-7; 10 bases match TRBD2. V dropped 5 bases and J dropped 6; count of bases not matched to a gene: 7. CDR1 and CDR2 (germline): MNHEY, SVGAGI. The CDR3 runs to 14 residues. The CDR3 bases are TGTGCCAGCAGTGAAACTAGCGGGGTCCGCGAGCAGTACTTC. Translation: CASSETSGVREQYF.